Sequencing of this T cell receptor beta chain was carried out in a study of glioma-infiltrating T cells. Broader study findings: Only very few CDR3 sequences appeared in both tissue and blood. Above-expected tissue-blood divergence occurred in all gliomas, most in low-grade ones.

Trimming cost V 0 bases and J 4 bases; bases outside gene matches: 6. Per the germline V gene, CDR1 is MGHRA and CDR2 is YSYEKL. This CDR3 has 16 residues. Concerning this clonotype: Antigen specificity is unknown.

TCR alpha and beta CDR3 regions were amplified from RNA using iRepertoire nested multiplex PCR. Input was roughly 100-450 ng of tissue mRNA or PBMC total RNA. TCRdb fed the multiplex PCR reads into MiXCR, producing one record per CDR3 protein. The sample includes some 190,000 distinct CDR3 sequences, around 30% of them seen just once. The clonotype originates from a human donor with low-grade glioma or glioblastoma, undergoing nonglioma brain surgery, or in good health (not recorded which). The chain has TRBV4-1 and TRBJ2-7, with 10 nucleotides matching TRBD2. Material for sequencing was glioma tissue, nonneoplastic brain tissue, or PBMCs (not recorded which). DNA of the CDR3: TGCGCCAGCAGCCAAGATAGTCAAGCGGGAGGGTACGAGCAGTACTTC. This translates into CASSQDSQAGGYEQYF.